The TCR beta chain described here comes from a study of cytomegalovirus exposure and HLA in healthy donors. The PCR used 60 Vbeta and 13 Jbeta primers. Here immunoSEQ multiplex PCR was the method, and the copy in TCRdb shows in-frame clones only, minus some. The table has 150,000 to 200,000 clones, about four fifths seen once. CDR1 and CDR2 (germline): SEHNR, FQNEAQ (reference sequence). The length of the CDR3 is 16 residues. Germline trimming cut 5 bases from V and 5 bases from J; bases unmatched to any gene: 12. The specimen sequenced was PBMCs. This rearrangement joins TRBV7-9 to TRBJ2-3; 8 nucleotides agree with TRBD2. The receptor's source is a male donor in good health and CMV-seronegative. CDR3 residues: CASSVVTGGAGDTQYF. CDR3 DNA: TGTGCCAGCAGCGTCGTTACGGGGGGGGCAGGAGATACGCAGTATTTT.